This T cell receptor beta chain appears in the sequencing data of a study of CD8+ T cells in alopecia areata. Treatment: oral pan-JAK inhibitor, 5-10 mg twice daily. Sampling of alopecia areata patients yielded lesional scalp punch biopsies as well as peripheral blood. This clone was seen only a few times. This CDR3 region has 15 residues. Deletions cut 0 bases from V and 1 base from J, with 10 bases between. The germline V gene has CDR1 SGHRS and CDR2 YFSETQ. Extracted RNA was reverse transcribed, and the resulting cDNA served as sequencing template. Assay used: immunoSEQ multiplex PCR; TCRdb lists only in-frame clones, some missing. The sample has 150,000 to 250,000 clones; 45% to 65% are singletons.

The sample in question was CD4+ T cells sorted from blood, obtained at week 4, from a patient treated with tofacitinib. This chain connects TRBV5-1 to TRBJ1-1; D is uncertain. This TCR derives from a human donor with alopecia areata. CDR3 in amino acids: CASSLDPGQNTEAFF. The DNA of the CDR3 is TGCGCCAGCAGCTTGGATCCAGGCCAGAACACTGAAGCTTTCTTT.